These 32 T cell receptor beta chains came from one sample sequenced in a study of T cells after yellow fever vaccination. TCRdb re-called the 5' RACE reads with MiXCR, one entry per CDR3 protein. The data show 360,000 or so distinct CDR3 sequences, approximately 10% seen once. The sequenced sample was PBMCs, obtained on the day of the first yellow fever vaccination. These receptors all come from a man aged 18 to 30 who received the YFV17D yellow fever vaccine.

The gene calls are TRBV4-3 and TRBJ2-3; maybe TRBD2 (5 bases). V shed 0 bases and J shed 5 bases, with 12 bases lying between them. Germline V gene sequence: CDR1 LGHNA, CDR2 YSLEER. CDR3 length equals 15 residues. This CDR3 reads CASSQDSGKGDTQYF. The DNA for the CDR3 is TGCGCCAGCAGCCAAGATTCCGGGAAGGGAGATACGCAGTATTTT.

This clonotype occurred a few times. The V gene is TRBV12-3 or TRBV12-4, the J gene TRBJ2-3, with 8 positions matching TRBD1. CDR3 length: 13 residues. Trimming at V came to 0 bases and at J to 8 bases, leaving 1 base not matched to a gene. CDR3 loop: CASSLATGVTQYF. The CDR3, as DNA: TGTGCCAGCAGTTTAGCGACAGGGGTTACGCAGTATTTT.

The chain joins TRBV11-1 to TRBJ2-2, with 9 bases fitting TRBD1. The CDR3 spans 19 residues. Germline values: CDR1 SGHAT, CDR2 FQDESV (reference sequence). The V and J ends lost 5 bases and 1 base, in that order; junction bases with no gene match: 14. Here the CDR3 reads CASSLLPFGDRVNTGELFF. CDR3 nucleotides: TGTGCCAGCAGCCTACTGCCGTTTGGGGACAGGGTGAACACCGGGGAGCTGTTTTTT.

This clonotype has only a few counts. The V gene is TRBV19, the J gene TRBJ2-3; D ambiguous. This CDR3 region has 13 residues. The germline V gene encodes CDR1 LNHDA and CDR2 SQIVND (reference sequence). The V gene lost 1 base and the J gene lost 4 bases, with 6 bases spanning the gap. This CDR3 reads CASSIGLADTQYF. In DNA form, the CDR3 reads TGTGCCAGTAGTATAGGGTTGGCAGATACGCAGTATTTT.

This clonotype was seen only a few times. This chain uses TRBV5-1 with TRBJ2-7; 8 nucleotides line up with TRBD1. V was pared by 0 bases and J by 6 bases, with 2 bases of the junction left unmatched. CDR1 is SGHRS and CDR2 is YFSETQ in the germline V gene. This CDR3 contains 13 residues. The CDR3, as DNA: TGCGCCAGCAGCTTGGCAGGGGGCAGCGAGCAGTACGTC. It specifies CASSLAGGSEQYV.

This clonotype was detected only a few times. The CDR3 nucleotides are TGCAGCGTTCTGGGGACCCTCAATGAGCAGTTCTTC. This gives the protein CSVLGTLNEQFF. The chain employs TRBV29-1 and TRBJ2-1; D tentatively fits TRBD1 or TRBD2 (5 bases each). Trimming took 5 bases from V and 6 from J, leaving 11 bases between them. Germline CDR1 SQVTM, CDR2 ANQGSEA. The CDR3 contains 12 residues.

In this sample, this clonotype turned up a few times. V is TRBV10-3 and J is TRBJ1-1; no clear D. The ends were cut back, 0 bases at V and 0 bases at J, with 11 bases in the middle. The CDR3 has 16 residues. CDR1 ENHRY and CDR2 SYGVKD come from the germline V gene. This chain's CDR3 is CAISESRTAMNTEAFF. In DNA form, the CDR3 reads TGTGCCATCAGTGAGTCAAGGACCGCCATGAACACTGAAGCTTTCTTT.

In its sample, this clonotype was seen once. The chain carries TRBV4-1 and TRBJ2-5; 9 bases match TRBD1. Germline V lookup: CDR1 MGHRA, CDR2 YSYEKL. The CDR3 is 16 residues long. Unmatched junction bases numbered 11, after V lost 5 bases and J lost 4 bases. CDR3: CASSNQGRQGGETQYF. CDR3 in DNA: TGCGCCAGCAGCAACCAGGGGAGACAGGGGGGAGAGACCCAGTACTTC.

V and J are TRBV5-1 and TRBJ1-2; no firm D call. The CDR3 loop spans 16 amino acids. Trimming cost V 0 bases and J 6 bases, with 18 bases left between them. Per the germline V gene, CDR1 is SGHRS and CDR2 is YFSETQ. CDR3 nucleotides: TGCGCCAGCAGCTTGGACAGTTCAGTTCGGGTCCATGGCTACACCTTC. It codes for CASSLDSSVRVHGYTF.

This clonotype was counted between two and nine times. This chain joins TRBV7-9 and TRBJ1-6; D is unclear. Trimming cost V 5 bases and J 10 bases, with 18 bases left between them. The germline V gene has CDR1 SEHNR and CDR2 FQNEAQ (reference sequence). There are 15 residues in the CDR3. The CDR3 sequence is CASSLPAWRLSPLHF. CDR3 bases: TGTGCCAGCAGCCTCCCCGCCTGGAGGCTCTCACCCCTCCACTTT. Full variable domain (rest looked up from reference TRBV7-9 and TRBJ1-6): DTGVSQNPRHKITKRGQNVTFRCDPISEHNRLYWYRQTLGQGPEFLTYFQNEAQLEKSRLLSDRFSAERPKGSFSTLEIQRTEQGDSAMYLCASSLPAWRLSPLHFGNGTRLTVT.

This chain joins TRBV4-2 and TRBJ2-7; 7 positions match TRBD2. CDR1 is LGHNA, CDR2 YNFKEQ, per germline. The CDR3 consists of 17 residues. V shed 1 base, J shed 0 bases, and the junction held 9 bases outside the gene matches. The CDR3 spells CASSQGAGRESSYEQYF. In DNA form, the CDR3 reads TGTGCCAGCAGCCAAGGGGCCGGGCGGGAGAGCTCCTACGAGCAGTACTTC.

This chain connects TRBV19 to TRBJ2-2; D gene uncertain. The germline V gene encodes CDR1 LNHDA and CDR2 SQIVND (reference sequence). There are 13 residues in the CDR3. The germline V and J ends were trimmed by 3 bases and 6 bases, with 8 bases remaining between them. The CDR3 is CASSISGPGELFF. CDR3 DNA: TGTGCCAGTAGTATCTCGGGTCCCGGGGAGCTGTTTTTT.

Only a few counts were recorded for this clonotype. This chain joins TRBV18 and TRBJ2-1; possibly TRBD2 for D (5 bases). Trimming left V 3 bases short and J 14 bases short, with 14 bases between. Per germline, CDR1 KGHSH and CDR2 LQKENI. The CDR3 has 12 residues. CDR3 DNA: TGTGCCAGCTCACCGATTCCGGGGAAGGAGTTCTTC. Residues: CASSPIPGKEFF.

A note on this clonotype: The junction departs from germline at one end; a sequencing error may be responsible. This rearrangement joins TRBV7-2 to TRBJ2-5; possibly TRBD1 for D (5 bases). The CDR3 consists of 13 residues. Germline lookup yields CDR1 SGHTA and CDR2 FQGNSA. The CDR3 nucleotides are TGTGCCCGCAGCCGCCGACAGCAAGAGACCCAGTACTTC. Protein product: CARSRRQQETQYF.

CDR3 residues: CASSPFAGVYEQYF. The CDR3 DNA is TGTGCCAGCAGCCCGTTTGCGGGGGTATACGAGCAGTACTTC. The chain uses TRBV7-2 and TRBJ2-7; 7 bases match TRBD2. Germline CDR1 is SGHTA and CDR2 is FQGNSA. This CDR3 contains 14 residues. V lost 5 bases to trimming and J lost 4 bases; unmatched junction nucleotides: 8.

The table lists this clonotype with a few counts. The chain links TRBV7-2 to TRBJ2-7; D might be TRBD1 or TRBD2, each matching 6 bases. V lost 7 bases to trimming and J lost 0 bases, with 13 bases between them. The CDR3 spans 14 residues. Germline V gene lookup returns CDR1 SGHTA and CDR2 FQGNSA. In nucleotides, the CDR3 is TGTGCCAGCACCCCGGGGGCTTACTCCTACGAGCAGTACGTC. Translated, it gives CASTPGAYSYEQYV.

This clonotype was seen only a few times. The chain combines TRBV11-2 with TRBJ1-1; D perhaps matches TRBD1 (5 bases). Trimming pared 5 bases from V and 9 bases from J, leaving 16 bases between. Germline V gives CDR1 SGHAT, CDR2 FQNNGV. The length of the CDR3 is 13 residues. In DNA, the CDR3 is TGTGCCAGCAGCCTCCAGACAGACACGAAAGCTTTCTTT. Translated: CASSLQTDTKAFF. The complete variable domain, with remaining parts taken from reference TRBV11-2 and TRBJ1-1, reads EAGVAQSPRYKIIEKRQSVAFWCNPISGHATLYWYQQILGQGPKLLIQFQNNGVVDDSQLPKDRFSAERLKGVDSTLKIQPAKLEDSAVYLCASSLQTDTKAFFGQGTRLTVV.

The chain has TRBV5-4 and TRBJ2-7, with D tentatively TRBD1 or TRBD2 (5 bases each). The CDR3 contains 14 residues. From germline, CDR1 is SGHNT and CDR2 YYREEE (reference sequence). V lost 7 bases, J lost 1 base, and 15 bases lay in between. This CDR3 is CASQSRDGSYEQYF. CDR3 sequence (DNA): TGTGCCAGCCAATCCCGGGACGGTTCCTACGAGCAGTACTTC.

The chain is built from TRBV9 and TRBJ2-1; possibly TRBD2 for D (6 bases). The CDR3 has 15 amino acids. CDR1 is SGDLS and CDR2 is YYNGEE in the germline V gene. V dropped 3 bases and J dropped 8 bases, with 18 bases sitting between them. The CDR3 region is CASSAVGPPGDEQFF. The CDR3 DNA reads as TGTGCCAGCAGCGCGGTGGGACCCCCGGGGGATGAGCAGTTCTTC.

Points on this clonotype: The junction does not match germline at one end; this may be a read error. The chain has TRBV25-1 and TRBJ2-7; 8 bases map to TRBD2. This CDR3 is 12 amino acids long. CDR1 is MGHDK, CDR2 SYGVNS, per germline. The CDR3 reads CASSETPGTSLF. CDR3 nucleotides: TGTGCCAGCAGTGAGACCCCCGGGACTAGTCTGTTC.

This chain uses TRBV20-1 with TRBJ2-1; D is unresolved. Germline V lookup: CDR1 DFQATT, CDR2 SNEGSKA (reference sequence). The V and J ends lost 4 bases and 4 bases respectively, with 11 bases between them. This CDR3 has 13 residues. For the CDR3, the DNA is TGCAGTGCTAAGCGTCCGACTTACAATGAGCAGTTCTTC. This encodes CSAKRPTYNEQFF.

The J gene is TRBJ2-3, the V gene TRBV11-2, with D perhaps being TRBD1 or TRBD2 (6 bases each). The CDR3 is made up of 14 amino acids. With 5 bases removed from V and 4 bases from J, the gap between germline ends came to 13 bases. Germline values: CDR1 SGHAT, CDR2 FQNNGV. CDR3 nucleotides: TGTGCCAGCAGCGCTGGGGGGACATCAGATACGCAGTATTTT. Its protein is CASSAGGTSDTQYF.

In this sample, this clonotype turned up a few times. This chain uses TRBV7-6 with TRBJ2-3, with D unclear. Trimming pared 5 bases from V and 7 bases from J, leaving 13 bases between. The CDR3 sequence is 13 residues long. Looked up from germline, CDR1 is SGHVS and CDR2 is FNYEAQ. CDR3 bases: TGTGCCAGCAGCACCCCGCCGAGTTATACGCAGTATTTT. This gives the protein CASSTPPSYTQYF.

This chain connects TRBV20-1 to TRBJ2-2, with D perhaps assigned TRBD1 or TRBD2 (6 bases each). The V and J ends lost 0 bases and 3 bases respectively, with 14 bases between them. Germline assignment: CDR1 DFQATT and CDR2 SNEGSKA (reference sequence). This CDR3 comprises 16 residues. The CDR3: CSARDPRGAHTGELFF. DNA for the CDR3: TGCAGTGCTAGAGATCCGAGGGGGGCGCACACCGGGGAGCTGTTTTTT.

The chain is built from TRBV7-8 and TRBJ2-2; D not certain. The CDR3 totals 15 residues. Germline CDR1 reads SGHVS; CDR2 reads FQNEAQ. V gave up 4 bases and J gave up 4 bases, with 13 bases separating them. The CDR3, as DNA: TGTGCCAGCAGCTCGACATACTCGGGCACCGGGGAGCTGTTTTTT. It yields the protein CASSSTYSGTGELFF.

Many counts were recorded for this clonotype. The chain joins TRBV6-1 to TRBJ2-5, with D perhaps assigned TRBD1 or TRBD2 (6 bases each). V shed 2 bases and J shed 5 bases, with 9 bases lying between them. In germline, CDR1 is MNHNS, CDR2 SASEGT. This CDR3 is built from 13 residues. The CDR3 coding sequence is TGTGCCAGCAGTGAATTGGGGGGCGAGACCCAGTACTTC. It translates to CASSELGGETQYF.

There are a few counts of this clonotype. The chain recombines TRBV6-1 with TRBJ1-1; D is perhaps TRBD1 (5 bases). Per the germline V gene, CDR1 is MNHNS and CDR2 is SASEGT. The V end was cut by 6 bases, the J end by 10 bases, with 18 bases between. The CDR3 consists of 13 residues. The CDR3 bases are TGTGCCAGCAGCTCGGGACGGCATCTAGGAGCTTTCTTT. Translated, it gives CASSSGRHLGAFF.

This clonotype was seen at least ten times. The CDR3 coding sequence is TGTGCCATCACCGAGGGGGCTGGGGCCAACGTCCTGACTTTC. Encoded protein: CAITEGAGANVLTF. The genes are TRBV10-3 and TRBJ2-6; D is possibly TRBD1 (6 bases). V gave up 7 bases and J gave up 2 bases, with 9 bases separating them. The CDR3 loop spans 14 amino acids. CDR1 is ENHRY, CDR2 SYGVKD, per germline.

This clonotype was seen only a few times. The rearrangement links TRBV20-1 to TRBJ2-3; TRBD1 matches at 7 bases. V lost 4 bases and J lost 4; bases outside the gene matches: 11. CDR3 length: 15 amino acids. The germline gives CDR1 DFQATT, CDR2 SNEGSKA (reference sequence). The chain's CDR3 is CSAKRLEGAADTQYF. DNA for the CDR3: TGCAGTGCTAAGCGTTTAGAGGGGGCGGCAGATACGCAGTATTTT.

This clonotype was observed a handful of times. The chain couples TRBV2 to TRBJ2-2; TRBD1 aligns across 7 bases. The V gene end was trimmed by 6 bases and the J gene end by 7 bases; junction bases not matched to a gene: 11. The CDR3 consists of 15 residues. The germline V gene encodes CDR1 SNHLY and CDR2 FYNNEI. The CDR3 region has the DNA TGTGCCAGCAGCCGAGGACAGGAACGAAACGGGGAGCTGTTTTTT. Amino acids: CASSRGQERNGELFF.

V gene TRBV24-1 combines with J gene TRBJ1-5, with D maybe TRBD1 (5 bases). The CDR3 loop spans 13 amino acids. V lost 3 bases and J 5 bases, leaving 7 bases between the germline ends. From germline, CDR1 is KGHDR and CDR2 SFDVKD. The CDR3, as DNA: TGTGCCACCAGTGATATAGGGGATCAGCCCCAGCATTTT. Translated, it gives CATSDIGDQPQHF.

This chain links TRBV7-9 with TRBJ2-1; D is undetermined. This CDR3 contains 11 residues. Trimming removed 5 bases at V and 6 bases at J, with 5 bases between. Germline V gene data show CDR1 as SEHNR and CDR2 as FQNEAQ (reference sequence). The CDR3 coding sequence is TGTGCCAGCAGCGGGGTCAATGAGCAGTTCTTC. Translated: CASSGVNEQFF.